The T cell receptor beta chain under discussion was sequenced for a study of neurological immune-mediated disorders. 2 million PBMCs stored at -80 C were the source of the unsorted libraries. This clonotype has ten or more counts. The CDR3 totals 14 residues. The germline CDR1 and CDR2 sequences are DFQATT and SNEGSKA (reference sequence). Between the trimmed V and J ends, which lost 1 base and 4 bases, there was a span of 12 bases. MiXCR was run by TCRdb on the 5' RACE reads, yielding one entry per CDR3 protein. The sample shows about 62,000 distinct CDR3 sequences, roughly 3.5% of them seen only once.

This receptor was obtained from a woman aged 45-65 years with multiple sclerosis. The chain employs TRBV20-1 and TRBJ2-3, with D tentatively TRBD1 or TRBD2 (5 bases each). Sequencing was done on a sample of PBMCs. CDR3 nucleotides: TGCAGTGCTAGAGTGGCAGGGAGATCAGATACGCAGTATTTT. It is translated as CSARVAGRSDTQYF.